This T cell receptor (beta chain) appears in the sequencing data of a study of blood T cell repertoires in COVID-19. Trimming pared 5 bases from V and 1 base from J, leaving 7 bases between. Per the germline V gene, CDR1 is KGHDR and CDR2 is SFDVKD. The CDR3 totals 13 residues. The repertoire was sequenced with immunoSEQ multiplex PCR; TCRdb's copy has only in-frame clones and lacks some. The table records under 300,000 clones, roughly four fifths of them present only once. In terms of age and location, participants ranged from roughly 18 to 100 years and lived in roughly 22 US areas. Self-reported history from a screening survey and questionnaire set each donor's cohort.

The J gene is TRBJ1-1, the V gene TRBV24-1, with unresolved D. The source of this sequence is a man in his fifties or sixties who had recovered from COVID-19. Specimen: PBMCs or T cells enriched from blood (not recorded which). The CDR3 region is CATSAKANTEAFF. The CDR3 DNA follows: TGTGCCACCAGTGCTAAAGCGAACACTGAAGCTTTCTTT.